This T cell receptor beta chain was obtained from a study of shared clonotypes between healthy human individuals. Whole-study results and caveats: Naive subsets generally had larger estimated richness than memory subsets. Sequencing depth was expected to influence donor clonotype sharing.

A remark on this clone: As yet, its antigen is unknown.

A split of CD4+ cells into CD45RA+ naive and CD45RA-negative memory subsets was performed. The CDR3 totals 17 residues. Between the trimmed V and J ends, which lost 3 bases and 3 bases, there was a span of 20 bases. Germline V gives CDR1 SGHVS, CDR2 FNYEAQ. The protocol was immunoSEQ multiplex PCR, while the TCRdb copy is restricted to in-frame clones and leaves out a portion. The repertoire consists of some 2.4 million clones, with under 95% occurring once and the leading ten covering around 0.4%. The source of this sequence is a man between 18 and 29 years old in good health. Some clones in this sample may be carry-over from other donors' samples. Sequencing input: naive CD4+ T cells from PBMCs. The subset here: CD45RA+ positively selected. V usage is TRBV7-6 and J usage is TRBJ1-1, with D hard to call. The CDR3 coding sequence is TGTGCCAGCAGCTTCGAGGCTCTGGGCAGATCGTACACTGAAGCTTTCTTT. Protein product: CASSFEALGRSYTEAFF.